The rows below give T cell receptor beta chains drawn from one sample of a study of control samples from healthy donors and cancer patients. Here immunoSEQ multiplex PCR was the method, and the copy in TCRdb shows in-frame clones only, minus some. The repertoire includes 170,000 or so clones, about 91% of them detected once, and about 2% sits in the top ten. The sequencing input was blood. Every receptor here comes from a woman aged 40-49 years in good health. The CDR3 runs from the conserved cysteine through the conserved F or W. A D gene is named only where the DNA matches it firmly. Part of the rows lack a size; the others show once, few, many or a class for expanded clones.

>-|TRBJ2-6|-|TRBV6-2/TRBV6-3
CASGQDKEAGANVLTF
TGTGCCAGCGGCCAAGATAAAGAAGCTGGGGCCAACGTCCTGACTTTC
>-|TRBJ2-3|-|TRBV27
CASRTSGTQNREYF
TGTGCCAGCAGAACCTCCGGGACACAAAATCGCGAGTATTTT
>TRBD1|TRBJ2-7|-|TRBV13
CASSLAGTGDYEQYF
TGTGCCAGCAGCTTAGCTGGGACAGGGGACTACGAGCAGTACTTC
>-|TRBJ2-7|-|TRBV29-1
CSVGDGSYEQYF
TGCAGCGTCGGGGACGGTTCCTACGAGCAGTACTTC
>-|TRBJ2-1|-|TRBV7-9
CASSLPLGANEQFF
TGTGCCAGCAGCCTCCCACTAGGGGCCAATGAGCAGTTCTTC
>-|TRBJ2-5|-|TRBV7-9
CASSLVWKKQETQYF
TGTGCCAGCAGCTTAGTATGGAAAAAACAAGAGACCCAGTACTTC
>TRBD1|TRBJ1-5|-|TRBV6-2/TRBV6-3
CASSPTGGNQPQHF
TGTGCCAGCAGCCCGACAGGGGGCAATCAGCCCCAGCATTTT
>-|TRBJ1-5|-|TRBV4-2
CASSQGSEVGNQPQHF
TGTGCCAGCAGCCAAGGGTCGGAAGTTGGCAATCAGCCCCAGCATTTT
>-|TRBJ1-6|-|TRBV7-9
CAVGGAGNSPLHF
TGTGCTGTCGGCGGCGCGGGGAATTCACCCCTCCACTTT
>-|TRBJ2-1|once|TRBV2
CASVGGVSYNEQFF
TGTGCCAGCGTAGGGGGGGTGTCCTACAATGAGCAGTTCTTC
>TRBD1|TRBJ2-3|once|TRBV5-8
CASSLGGGQDTQYF
TGTGCCAGCAGCTTGGGAGGGGGCCAAGATACGCAGTATTTT
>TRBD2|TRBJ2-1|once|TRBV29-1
CSVSSGGPGEQFF
TGCAGCGTCTCATCGGGGGGGCCGGGTGAGCAGTTCTTC
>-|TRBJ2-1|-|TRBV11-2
CASSQTANEQFF
TGTGCCAGCAGCCAGACTGCTAATGAGCAGTTCTTC
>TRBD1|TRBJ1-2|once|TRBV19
CASSPPGQLYGYTF
TGTGCCAGTAGTCCTCCGGGACAGCTCTATGGCTACACCTTC
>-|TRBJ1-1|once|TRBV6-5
CASSSRGDTEAFF
TGTGCCAGCAGTAGCCGGGGGGACACTGAAGCTTTCTTT
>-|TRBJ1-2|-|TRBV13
CASTKFIGRRPRDGYTF
TGTGCCAGCACCAAATTTATCGGACGACGTCCTAGGGATGGCTACACCTTC
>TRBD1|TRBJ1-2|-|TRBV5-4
CASSFQGALSGYTF
TGTGCCAGCAGCTTCCAGGGGGCCTTGAGTGGCTACACCTTC
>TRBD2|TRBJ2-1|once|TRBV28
CASVLARGVYNEQFF
TGTGCCAGCGTCCTCGCCCGGGGGGTCTACAATGAGCAGTTCTTC
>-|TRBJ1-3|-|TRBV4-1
CASSQVLGSSGNTIYF
TGCGCCAGCAGCCAAGTTCTAGGGAGCTCTGGAAACACCATATATTTT
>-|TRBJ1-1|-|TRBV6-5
CASKRVTMNTEAFF
TGTGCCAGCAAAAGAGTGACAATGAACACTGAAGCTTTCTTT
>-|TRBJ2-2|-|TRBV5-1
CASSLFQAPNTGELFF
TGCGCCAGCAGCTTGTTCCAGGCCCCTAACACCGGGGAGCTGTTTTTT
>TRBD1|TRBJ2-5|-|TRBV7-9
CASSSGTVLVSQYF
TGTGCCAGCAGCTCCGGGACAGTTTTAGTTTCCCAGTACTTC
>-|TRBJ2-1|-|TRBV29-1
CSVEDSSYNEQFF
TGCAGCGTTGAGGACAGCTCCTACAATGAGCAGTTCTTC
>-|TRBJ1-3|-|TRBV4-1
CASSLYTGPGNTIYF
TGCGCCAGCAGCCTGTATACAGGGCCTGGAAACACCATATATTTT
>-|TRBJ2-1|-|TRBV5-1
CASSSQGSYNEQFF
TGCGCCAGCAGCTCGCAGGGGTCCTACAATGAGCAGTTCTTC
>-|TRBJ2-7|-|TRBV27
CASSLSGSYEQYF
TGTGCCAGCAGCCTCAGCGGCTCCTACGAGCAGTACTTC
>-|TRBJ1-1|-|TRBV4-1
CASSQDPRDGLEAFF
TGCGCCAGCAGCCAAGATCCTCGGGACGGCTTGGAAGCTTTCTTT
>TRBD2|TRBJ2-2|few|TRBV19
CASSILGGAGELFF
TGTGCCAGTAGTATTTTGGGGGGGGCCGGGGAGCTGTTTTTT
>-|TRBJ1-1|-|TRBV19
CASSPGGRFEAFF
TGTGCCAGTAGCCCTGGGGGACGGTTTGAAGCTTTCTTT
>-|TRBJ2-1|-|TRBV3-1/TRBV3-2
CASSPLGLAQHNEQFF
TGTGCCAGCAGCCCTCTCGGGCTAGCACAGCACAATGAGCAGTTCTTC
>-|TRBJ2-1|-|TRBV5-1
CASSYSAYNEQFF
TGCGCCAGCAGCTACTCGGCCTACAATGAGCAGTTCTTC
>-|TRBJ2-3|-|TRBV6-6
CASRPSTDTQYF
TGTGCCAGCAGGCCCAGCACAGATACGCAGTATTTT
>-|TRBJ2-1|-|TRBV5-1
CASSPGAGRSGGNEQFF
TGCGCCAGCAGCCCCGGAGCAGGGAGGTCAGGCGGCAATGAGCAGTTCTTC
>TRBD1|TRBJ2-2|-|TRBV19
CASSGRTGTTGELFF
TGTGCCAGTAGTGGGAGGACAGGGACGACCGGGGAGCTGTTTTTT
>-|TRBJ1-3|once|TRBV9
CASSVFSGTGNTIYF
TGTGCCAGCAGCGTATTTTCAGGGACTGGAAACACCATATATTTT
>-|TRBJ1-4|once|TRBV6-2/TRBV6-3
CASSYRLYTDQANEKLFF
TGTGCCAGCAGTTATAGATTGTATACGGATCAGGCTAATGAAAAACTGTTTTTT
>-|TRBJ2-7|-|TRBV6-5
CASTPGTIPIYEQYF
TGTGCCAGCACCCCGGGAACCATCCCGATATACGAGCAGTACTTC
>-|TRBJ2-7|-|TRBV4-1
CASSQEPQVSSYEQYF
TGCGCCAGCAGCCAAGAGCCGCAGGTGAGCTCCTACGAGCAGTACTTC
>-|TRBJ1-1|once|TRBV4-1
CASSQGWGEMNTEAFF
TGCGCCAGCAGCCAAGGTTGGGGAGAGATGAACACTGAAGCTTTCTTT
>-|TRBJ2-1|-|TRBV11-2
CASSSRTNPYNEQFF
TGTGCCAGCAGCTCCCGGACAAACCCATACAATGAGCAGTTCTTC
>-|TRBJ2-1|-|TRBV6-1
CASSEASSLYNEQFF
TGTGCCAGCAGTGAGGCTAGCTCGCTTTACAATGAGCAGTTCTTC
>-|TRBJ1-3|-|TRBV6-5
CASLRRGNTIYF
TGTGCCAGCCTCCGGCGAGGAAACACCATATATTTT
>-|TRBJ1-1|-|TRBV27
CASSFRLTGWNTEAFF
TGTGCCAGCAGTTTTAGGCTGACAGGTTGGAATACTGAAGCTTTCTTT
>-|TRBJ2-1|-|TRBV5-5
CASSLAGSSYNEQFF
TGTGCCAGCAGCTTAGCAGGGAGCTCCTACAATGAGCAGTTCTTC
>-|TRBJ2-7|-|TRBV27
CASSYRSSYEQYF
TGTGCCAGCAGCTATCGATCCTCCTACGAGCAGTACTTC
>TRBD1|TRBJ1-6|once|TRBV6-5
CASNGRDRDNSPLHF
TGTGCCAGCAACGGCCGGGACAGGGATAATTCACCCCTCCACTTT
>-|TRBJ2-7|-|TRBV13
CASSHMGEQYF
TGTGCCAGCAGCCACATGGGAGAGCAGTACTTC
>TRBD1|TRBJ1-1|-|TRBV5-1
CASSGGTVNTEAFF
TGCGCCAGCAGCGGCGGGACAGTCAACACTGAAGCTTTCTTT
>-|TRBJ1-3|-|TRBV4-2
CASSQEGEAVLYF
TGTGCCAGCAGCCAAGAGGGGGAGGCAGTCCTATATTTT
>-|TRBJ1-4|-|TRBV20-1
CSASSPGLEKLFF
TGCAGTGCTAGTTCTCCAGGTTTGGAAAAACTGTTTTTT
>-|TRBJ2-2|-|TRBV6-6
CASSYSGHPGTGELFF
TGTGCCAGCAGTTACAGTGGGCACCCGGGGACCGGGGAGCTGTTTTTT
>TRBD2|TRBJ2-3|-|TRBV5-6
CASSPLLAPDTQYF
TGTGCCAGCAGCCCTTTACTAGCGCCAGATACGCAGTATTTT
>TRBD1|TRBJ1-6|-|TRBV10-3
CAISASAGQGRDSPLHF
TGTGCCATCAGTGCCTCGGCGGGACAGGGAAGGGATTCACCCCTCCACTTT
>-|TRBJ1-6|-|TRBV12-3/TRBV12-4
CASPLTWNSPLHF
TGTGCCAGCCCTTTAACGTGGAATTCACCCCTCCACTTT
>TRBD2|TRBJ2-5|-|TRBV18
CASSLGLAGEETQYF
TGTGCCAGCTCCTTGGGGCTAGCGGGGGAAGAGACCCAGTACTTC
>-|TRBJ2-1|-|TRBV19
CASSTGGGTPSEQFF
TGTGCCAGTAGCACAGGGGGGGGGACCCCCTCTGAGCAGTTCTTC
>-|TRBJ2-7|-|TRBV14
CASSLFGEQYF
TGTGCCAGCAGCCTCTTTGGGGAGCAGTACTTC
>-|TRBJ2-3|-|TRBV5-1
CASTLGGPSTDTQYF
TGCGCCAGCACCCTAGGGGGACCTAGCACAGATACGCAGTATTTT
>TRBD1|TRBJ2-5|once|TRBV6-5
CASSSLTGVLETQYF
TGTGCCAGCAGTTCCCTGACAGGGGTCCTGGAGACCCAGTACTTC
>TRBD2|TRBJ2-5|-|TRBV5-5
CASSLGKVAGGRQGGETQYF
TGTGCCAGCAGCTTGGGGAAGGTAGCGGGGGGCCGACAAGGTGGAGAGACCCAGTACTTC